This is a list of T cell receptor beta chains from one sample in a study of blood T cell repertoires in COVID-19. Some clones are missing from TCRdb's copy, which holds only in-frame ones; the method was immunoSEQ multiplex PCR. The data show roughly 280,000 clones, with approximately 86% seen just once and nearly 2% held by the top ten. Sample: peripheral blood. The receptors stem from a man younger than 45 with active or convalescent COVID-19. CDR3s include the opening cysteine and the closing phenylalanine or tryptophan. D genes are given only for firm matches. The size of a clone is reported for some rows only, either as once, few or many, or as a class for expanded clones.

j_call clone_size v_call d_call cdr3_aa cdr3_nt
TRBJ1-5 - TRBV30 TRBD1 CAWSVRQGHQPQHF TGTGCCTGGAGTGTTCGACAGGGGCATCAGCCCCAGCATTTT
TRBJ2-7 once TRBV30 - CAWTTSYEQYF TGTGCCTGGACAACATCCTACGAGCAGTACTTC
TRBJ1-4 - TRBV7-9 TRBD1 CASSGGQGNEKLFF TGTGCCAGCAGCGGGGGACAGGGAAATGAAAAACTGTTTTTT
TRBJ2-1 - TRBV14 - CASSLSGYNEQFF TGTGCCAGCAGTCTGAGCGGTTACAATGAGCAGTTCTTC
TRBJ2-1 - TRBV3-1/TRBV3-2 - CASSHRHTGREQFF TGTGCCAGCAGCCACCGCCACACAGGTCGCGAGCAGTTCTTC
TRBJ1-6 - TRBV11-2 - CASSADTDINSPLHF TGTGCCAGCAGCGCGGACACGGATATCAATTCACCCCTCCACTTT
TRBJ2-3 once TRBV9 TRBD1 CASSPRTGQGSTDTQYF TGTGCCAGCAGCCCCCGGACGGGACAGGGCAGCACAGATACGCAGTATTTT
TRBJ1-6 - TRBV4-1 TRBD1 CASSQETGVSYNSPLHF TGCGCCAGCAGCCAAGAAACAGGGGTATCCTATAATTCACCCCTCCACTTT
TRBJ2-5 - TRBV5-1 - CASSDRSGSGETQYF TGCGCCAGCAGCGATAGGTCGGGATCCGGGGAGACCCAGTACTTC
TRBJ2-2 few TRBV2 - CASRPTRTNTGELFF TGTGCCAGCCGCCCGACTCGGACGAACACCGGGGAGCTGTTTTTT
TRBJ1-2 - TRBV5-4 TRBD1 CASSHSGQGLYGYTF TGTGCCAGCAGCCACTCGGGACAGGGACTCTATGGCTACACCTTC
TRBJ1-5 - TRBV6-6 TRBD1 CASSLRTGRGSPQHF TGTGCCAGCAGTCTAAGGACAGGTCGGGGCTCGCCCCAGCATTTT
TRBJ2-7 - TRBV5-1 TRBD1 CASSLGTAMVYEQYF TGCGCCAGCAGCTTAGGGACAGCTATGGTCTACGAGCAGTACTTC
TRBJ1-4 once TRBV13 - CASNFRGAREKLFF TGTGCCAGCAACTTTCGGGGGGCAAGGGAAAAACTGTTTTTT
TRBJ2-1 - TRBV19 TRBD2 CASFSGLAGEHEQFF TGTGCCAGCTTCTCGGGACTAGCGGGGGAACATGAGCAGTTCTTC
TRBJ1-1 - TRBV18 - CASSPGQTGTEAFF TGTGCCAGCTCACCGGGGCAGACGGGCACTGAAGCTTTCTTT
TRBJ2-1 - TRBV3-1/TRBV3-2 TRBD2 CASTIRHGGADEQFF TGTGCCAGCACCATCAGACACGGGGGGGCCGATGAGCAGTTCTTC
TRBJ1-5 - TRBV4-3 - CASSQGTGNNQPQHF TGCGCCAGCAGCCAAGGGACGGGGAATAATCAGCCCCAGCATTTT
TRBJ2-7 - TRBV7-8 TRBD1 CASSLEQGFEQYF TGTGCCAGCAGCTTAGAACAGGGGTTCGAGCAGTACTTC
TRBJ2-7 - TRBV9 - CASSYETSPSAHEQYF TGTGCCAGCAGCTACGAAACCAGCCCTAGCGCCCACGAGCAGTACTTC
TRBJ1-2 - TRBV6-5 - CASTRGALWDGYTF TGTGCCAGCACTCGCGGGGCTCTCTGGGATGGCTACACCTTC
TRBJ1-5 - TRBV7-2 - CASSLGRHNQPQHF TGTGCCAGCAGCTTAGGGCGGCATAATCAGCCCCAGCATTTT
TRBJ2-3 - TRBV4-1 - CASSQGPQAKDTQYF TGCGCCAGCAGCCAAGGCCCTCAGGCTAAGGATACGCAGTATTTT
TRBJ2-5 - TRBV9 TRBD1 CASNGQGAEETQYF TGTGCCAGCAACGGACAGGGGGCCGAGGAGACCCAGTACTTC
TRBJ2-3 - TRBV5-8 TRBD2 CASSRSGGATDTQYF TGTGCCAGCAGCCGTAGCGGGGGGGCCACAGATACGCAGTATTTT
TRBJ1-6 - TRBV5-4 - CASSLRVNNSPLHF TGTGCCAGCAGCCTCCGGGTTAATAATTCACCCCTCCACTTT
TRBJ1-2 - TRBV10-2 TRBD1 CASSVDRGYGYTF TGCGCCAGCAGTGTGGACAGGGGCTATGGCTACACCTTC
TRBJ1-5 few TRBV6-5 TRBD1 CASGHRGPNQPQHF TGTGCCAGCGGTCACAGGGGGCCCAATCAGCCCCAGCATTTT
TRBJ2-1 - TRBV5-1 - CASSLTGIDNEQFF TGCGCCAGCAGCTTGACAGGGATCGACAATGAGCAGTTCTTC